Presented here are 17 T cell receptor beta chains from one specimen sequenced in a study of early T cells in non-severe SARS-CoV-2 infection. TCRdb re-analysed the 5' RACE reads in MiXCR, keeping a single row per CDR3 protein. The repertoire holds about 60,000 distinct CDR3 sequences, with around 6% as singletons. The sample was whole blood. Receptor source: an adult who was a healthcare worker with PCR-confirmed SARS-CoV-2 infection or an uninfected control (not recorded which).

In this sample, this clonotype turned up many times. V and J are TRBV30 and TRBJ2-7, with D unresolved. The length of the CDR3 is 10 residues. V lost 4 bases, J lost 1 base, and 2 bases lay in between. The germline V gene encodes CDR1 GTSNPN and CDR2 SVGIG (reference sequence). DNA for the CDR3: TGTGCCTGGATGTCCTACGAGCAGTACTTC. This translates into CAWMSYEQYF. Filled out from reference TRBV30 and TRBJ2-7, the complete variable domain reads SQTIHQWPATLVQPVGSPLSLECTVEGTSNPNLYWYRQAAGRGLQLLFYSVGIGQISSEVPQNLSASRPQDRQFILSSKKLLLSDSGFYLCAWMSYEQYFGPGTRLTVT.

This clonotype was seen a few times. The V gene is TRBV7-6, the J gene TRBJ2-5; D remains unclear. The CDR3 is 15 residues long. Between the trimmed V and J ends, which lost 5 bases and 2 bases, there was a span of 15 bases. The V gene's germline CDR1 is SGHVS and CDR2 FNYEAQ. The CDR3 coding sequence is TGTGCCAGCAGCCTCTACCGAGTTTGGCAAGAGACCCAGTACTTC. Amino acid sequence: CASSLYRVWQETQYF.

There are many counts of this clonotype. The J gene is TRBJ1-2, the V gene TRBV6-1, with 7 bases identical to TRBD1. V dropped 3 bases and J dropped 4; count of bases not matched to a gene: 5. Germline V lookup: CDR1 MNHNS, CDR2 SASEGT. This CDR3 has 14 residues. CDR3 amino acids: CASSDGQVLYGYTF. As DNA, the CDR3 is TGTGCCAGCAGTGATGGACAGGTCCTCTATGGCTACACCTTC.

The chain couples TRBV3-1 to TRBJ2-7; 9 nucleotides match TRBD1. There are 16 residues in the CDR3. Germline V gene data show CDR1 as LGHDT and CDR2 as YNNKEL (reference sequence). The J segment lost 8 bases and the V segment lost 4 bases, leaving 15 bases of the junction unmatched. This chain's CDR3 is CASSRSAGTGNIKQYF. The CDR3 nucleotides read TGTGCCAGCAGCCGCTCCGCCGGGACAGGGAATATCAAGCAGTACTTC.

This clonotype appeared many times. This chain links TRBV7-9 with TRBJ1-2; maybe TRBD1 (5 bases). Trimming took off 2 bases at V and 8 bases at J, with 9 bases between the two ends. CDR1 is SEHNR and CDR2 is FQNEAQ in the germline V gene (reference sequence). The CDR3 covers 12 residues. The CDR3 region is CASSLQGGGYTF. The CDR3 coding sequence is TGTGCCAGCAGCTTACAGGGCGGAGGCTACACCTTC.

This clonotype appeared many times. V and J are TRBV12-5 and TRBJ1-2, with TRBD1 as a possible D gene (6 bases). CDR1 and CDR2 from the germline V gene are LGHNT and FRNRAP. This CDR3 contains 16 residues. The V end was cut by 2 bases, the J end by 4 bases, with 17 bases between. The CDR3 sequence: CASGLFRTASVYGYTF. DNA for the CDR3: TGTGCTAGTGGTTTGTTCCGGACAGCCTCCGTCTATGGCTACACCTTC.

The table lists this clonotype with many counts. This chain uses TRBV9 with TRBJ1-6; TRBD1 aligns across 7 bases. Per the germline V gene, CDR1 is SGDLS and CDR2 is YYNGEE. The CDR3 contains 14 residues. V dropped 5 bases and J dropped 5; count of bases not matched to a gene: 4. CDR3 DNA: TGTGCCAGCAGGGGGGGGACAGATAATTCACCCCTCCACTTT. Its translation: CASRGGTDNSPLHF.

This clonotype was detected ten times or more. This chain links TRBV10-3 with TRBJ2-1, with D possibly matching TRBD1 (6 bases). Trimming pared 6 bases from V and 8 bases from J, leaving 17 bases between. Germline assignment: CDR1 ENHRY and CDR2 SYGVKD. This CDR3 is 14 amino acids long. In DNA form, the CDR3 reads TGTGCCATCAGGGCCACGGAAAAGGGGGATGAGCAGTTCTTC. It encodes CAIRATEKGDEQFF.

In this sample, this clonotype turned up many times. The J gene is TRBJ2-4, the V gene TRBV6-6, with 8 bases aligning to TRBD2. CDR3 length equals 16 residues. The junction had 6 bases not matched to a gene; V was cut back by 0 bases and J by 5 bases. Germline V gives CDR1 MNHNY, CDR2 SVGAGI (reference sequence). The CDR3 sequence: CASSYSTGRDQNIQYF. The CDR3, as DNA: TGTGCCAGCAGTTACTCGACCGGGAGGGACCAAAACATTCAGTACTTC.

The V and J genes are TRBV6-4 and TRBJ2-3; tentatively, D is TRBD2 (6 bases). V was shortened by 3 bases and J by 5 bases, with 12 bases between the two germline ends. Germline assignment: CDR1 MRHNA and CDR2 SNTAGT. The CDR3 is 14 residues long. CDR3 in DNA: TGTGCCAGCAGTGAATTTAGCGGCAGAGATACGCAGTATTTT. Translation: CASSEFSGRDTQYF.

This clonotype was observed a handful of times. The V gene is TRBV7-2, the J gene TRBJ1-6; TRBD1 matches 7 bases. The CDR3 sequence is 17 residues long. Germline CDR1 is SGHTA and CDR2 is FQGNSA. J was trimmed by 3 bases and V by 1 base; bases with no gene match: 6. Here the CDR3 reads CASSLVLGQSYNSPLHF. The CDR3 nucleotides are TGTGCCAGCAGCTTAGTCCTGGGACAGAGCTATAATTCACCCCTCCACTTT.

CDR3 sequence reads: CASTRGSYEQYF. Here the CDR3 DNA reads TGTGCCAGCACTAGAGGATCCTACGAGCAGTACTTC. The V and J genes are TRBV5-6 and TRBJ2-7; D not certain. The germline V and J ends were trimmed by 6 bases and 1 base, with 8 bases remaining between them. The CDR3 length is 12 residues. CDR1 SGHDT and CDR2 YYEEEE come from the germline V gene.

This clonotype was recorded at least ten times. This chain uses TRBV10-3 with TRBJ1-2; D is unclear. Trimming removed 3 bases at V and 3 bases at J, with 11 bases between. The CDR3 runs 14 residues. Germline V gene data show CDR1 as ENHRY and CDR2 as SYGVKD. The CDR3 sequence is CAISDLRGDYGYTF. The CDR3 nucleotides are TGTGCCATCAGTGATTTGCGTGGCGACTATGGCTACACCTTC.

This clonotype was detected only a few times. The V call is TRBV7-2, the J call TRBJ1-1, with D maybe TRBD1 (5 bases). This CDR3 region has 15 residues. V was pared by 3 bases and J by 1 base, with 12 bases between. The germline gives CDR1 SGHTA, CDR2 FQGNSA. CDR3 coding DNA: TGTGCCAGCAGCTTTTCCGGGGCTACGAACACTGAAGCTTTCTTT. Encoded protein: CASSFSGATNTEAFF. Full variable domain (remainder filled in from reference TRBV7-2 and TRBJ1-1): GAGVSQSPSNKVTEKGKDVELRCDPISGHTALYWYRQSLGQGLEFLIYFQGNSAPDKSGLPSDRFSAERTGGSVSTLTIQRTQQEDSAVYLCASSFSGATNTEAFFGQGTRLTVV.

The chain links TRBV10-3 to TRBJ2-3; D unresolved. CDR3 length: 12 residues. Germline V gene lookup returns CDR1 ENHRY and CDR2 SYGVKD. V gave up 2 bases and J gave up 7 bases, with 7 bases separating them. The CDR3 nucleotides are TGTGCCATCAGTGAGCCCCGCAATACGCAGTATTTT. Residues: CAISEPRNTQYF.

This clonotype occurred many times. The chain recombines TRBV2 with TRBJ1-2; maybe TRBD1 (6 bases). V was clipped by 6 bases and J by 6 bases, with 23 bases between them. The CDR3 has 16 residues. Looked up from germline, CDR1 is SNHLY and CDR2 is FYNNEI. In DNA, the CDR3 is TGTGCCAGCAGCATTCTGTCTGGGGGGGGCTCCAATGGCTACACCTTC. It specifies CASSILSGGGSNGYTF.

This clonotype was counted ten times or more. The genes are TRBV7-9 and TRBJ1-2, with a weak D call TRBD1 (5 bases). This CDR3 is built from 15 residues. The germline V and J ends were trimmed by 5 bases and 0 bases, with 13 bases remaining between them. Per germline, CDR1 SEHNR and CDR2 FQNEAQ (reference sequence). This CDR3 reads CASSPGHLTNYGYTF. The CDR3 DNA is TGTGCCAGCAGCCCAGGACACCTCACTAACTATGGCTACACCTTC.